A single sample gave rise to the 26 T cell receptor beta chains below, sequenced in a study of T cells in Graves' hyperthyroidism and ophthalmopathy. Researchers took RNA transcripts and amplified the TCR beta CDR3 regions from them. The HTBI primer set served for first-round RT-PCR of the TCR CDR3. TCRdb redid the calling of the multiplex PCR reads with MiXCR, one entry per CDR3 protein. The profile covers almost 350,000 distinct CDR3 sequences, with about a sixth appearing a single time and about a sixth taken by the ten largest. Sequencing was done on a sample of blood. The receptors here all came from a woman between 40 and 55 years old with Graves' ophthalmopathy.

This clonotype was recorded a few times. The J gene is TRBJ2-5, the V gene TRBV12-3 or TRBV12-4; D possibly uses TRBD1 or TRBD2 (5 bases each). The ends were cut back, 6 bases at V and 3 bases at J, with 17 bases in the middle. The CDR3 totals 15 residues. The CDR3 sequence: CASRSHPGPKETQYF. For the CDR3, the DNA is TGTGCCAGCAGATCTCACCCGGGGCCTAAAGAGACCCAGTACTTC.

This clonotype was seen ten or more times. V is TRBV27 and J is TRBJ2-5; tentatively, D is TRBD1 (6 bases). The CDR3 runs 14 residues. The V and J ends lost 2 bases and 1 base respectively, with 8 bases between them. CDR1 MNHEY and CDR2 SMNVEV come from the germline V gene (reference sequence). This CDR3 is CASSLRGFQETQYF. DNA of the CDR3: TGTGCCAGCAGTTTAAGGGGGTTCCAAGAGACCCAGTACTTC.

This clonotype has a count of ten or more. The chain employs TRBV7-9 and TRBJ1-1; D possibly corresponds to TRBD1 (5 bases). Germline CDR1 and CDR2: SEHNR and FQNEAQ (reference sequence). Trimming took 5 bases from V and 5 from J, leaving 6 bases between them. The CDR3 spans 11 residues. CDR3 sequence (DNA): TGTGCCAGCAGCGGGGGGACTGAAGCTTTCTTT. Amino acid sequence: CASSGGTEAFF.

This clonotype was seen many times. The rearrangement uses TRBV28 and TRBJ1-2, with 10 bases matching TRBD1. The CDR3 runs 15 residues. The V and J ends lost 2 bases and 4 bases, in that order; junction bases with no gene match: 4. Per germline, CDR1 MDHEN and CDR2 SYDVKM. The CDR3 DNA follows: TGTGCCAGCAGTTTAGGACAGGGGGGGACCTATGGCTACACCTTC. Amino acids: CASSLGQGGTYGYTF.

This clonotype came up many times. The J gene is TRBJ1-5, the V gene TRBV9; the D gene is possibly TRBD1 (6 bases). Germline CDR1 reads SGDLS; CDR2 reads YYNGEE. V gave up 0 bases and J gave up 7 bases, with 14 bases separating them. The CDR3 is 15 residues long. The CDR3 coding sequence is TGTGCCAGCAGCGTAGGGGAGGGCAGGGGACAGCCCCAGCATTTT. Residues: CASSVGEGRGQPQHF.

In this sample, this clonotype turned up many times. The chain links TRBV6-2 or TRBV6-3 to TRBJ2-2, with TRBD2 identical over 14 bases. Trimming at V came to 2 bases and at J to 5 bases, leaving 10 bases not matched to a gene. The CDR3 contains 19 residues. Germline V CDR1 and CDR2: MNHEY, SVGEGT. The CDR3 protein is CASSYKARRTSGGTGELFF. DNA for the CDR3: TGTGCCAGCAGTTACAAGGCCAGAAGGACTAGCGGGGGGACCGGGGAGCTGTTTTTT.

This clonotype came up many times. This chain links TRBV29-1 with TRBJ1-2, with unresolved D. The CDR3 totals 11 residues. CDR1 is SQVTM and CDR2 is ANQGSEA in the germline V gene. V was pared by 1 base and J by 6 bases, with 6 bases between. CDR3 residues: CSVEGGDGYTF. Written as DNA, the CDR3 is TGCAGCGTTGAAGGGGGAGATGGCTACACCTTC.

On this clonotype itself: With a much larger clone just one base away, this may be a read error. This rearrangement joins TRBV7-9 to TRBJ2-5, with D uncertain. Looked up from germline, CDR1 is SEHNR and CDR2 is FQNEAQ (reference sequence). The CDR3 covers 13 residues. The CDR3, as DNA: TGTGTCAGCAGCCCGCCCTACCAAGAGACCCAGTACTTC. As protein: CVSSPPYQETQYF.

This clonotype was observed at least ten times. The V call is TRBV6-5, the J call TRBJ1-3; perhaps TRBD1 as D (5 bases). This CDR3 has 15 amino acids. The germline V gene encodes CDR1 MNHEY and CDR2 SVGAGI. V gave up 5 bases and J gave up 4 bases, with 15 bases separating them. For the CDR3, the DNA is TGTGCCAGCAGTAGCACCGCGACAGCCGGAAACACCATATATTTT. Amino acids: CASSSTATAGNTIYF.

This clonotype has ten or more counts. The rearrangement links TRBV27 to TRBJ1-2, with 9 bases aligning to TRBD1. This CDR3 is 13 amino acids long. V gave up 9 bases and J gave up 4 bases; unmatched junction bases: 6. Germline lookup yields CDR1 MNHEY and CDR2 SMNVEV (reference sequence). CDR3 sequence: CASGDREFYGYTF. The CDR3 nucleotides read TGTGCCAGTGGGGACAGGGAGTTCTATGGCTACACCTTC.

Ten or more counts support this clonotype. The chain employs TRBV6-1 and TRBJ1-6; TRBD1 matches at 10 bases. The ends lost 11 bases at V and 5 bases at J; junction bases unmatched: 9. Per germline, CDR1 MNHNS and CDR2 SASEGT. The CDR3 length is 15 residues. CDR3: CAGKETGGNNSPLHF. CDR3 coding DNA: TGTGCCGGAAAGGAGACAGGGGGCAATAATTCACCCCTCCACTTT.

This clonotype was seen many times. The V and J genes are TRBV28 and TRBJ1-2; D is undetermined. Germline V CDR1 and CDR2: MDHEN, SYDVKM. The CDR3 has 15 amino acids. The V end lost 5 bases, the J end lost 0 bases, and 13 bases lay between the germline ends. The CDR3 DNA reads TGTGCCAGCAGTCCAGTGACCGGGGCTAACTATGGCTACACCTTC. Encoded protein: CASSPVTGANYGYTF.

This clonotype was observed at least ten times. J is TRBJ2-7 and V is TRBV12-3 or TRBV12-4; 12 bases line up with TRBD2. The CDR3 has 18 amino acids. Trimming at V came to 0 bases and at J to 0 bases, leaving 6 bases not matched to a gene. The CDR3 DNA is TGTGCCAGCAGTTTAGCCTCCCTAGCGGGAGGGACCTCCTACGAGCAGTACTTC. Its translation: CASSLASLAGGTSYEQYF.

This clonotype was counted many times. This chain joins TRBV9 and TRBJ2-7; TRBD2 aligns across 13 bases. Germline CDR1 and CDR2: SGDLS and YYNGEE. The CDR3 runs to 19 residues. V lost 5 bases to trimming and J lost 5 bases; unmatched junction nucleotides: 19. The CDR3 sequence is CASSVGSTSGRARKNEQYF. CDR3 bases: TGTGCCAGCAGTGTCGGGAGTACTAGCGGGAGGGCCAGGAAGAACGAGCAGTACTTC.

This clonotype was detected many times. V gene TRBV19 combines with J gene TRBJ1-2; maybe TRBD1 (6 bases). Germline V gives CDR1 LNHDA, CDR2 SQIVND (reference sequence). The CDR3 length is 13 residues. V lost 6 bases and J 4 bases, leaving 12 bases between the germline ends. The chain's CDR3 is CASSGQSLYGYTF. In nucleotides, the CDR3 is TGTGCCAGTAGCGGACAGTCCCTCTATGGCTACACCTTC.

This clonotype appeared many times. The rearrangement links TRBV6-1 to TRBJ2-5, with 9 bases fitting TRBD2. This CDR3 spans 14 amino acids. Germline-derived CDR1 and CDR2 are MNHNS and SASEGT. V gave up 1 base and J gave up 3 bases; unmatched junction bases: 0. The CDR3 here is CASSEGLAEETQYF. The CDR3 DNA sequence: TGTGCCAGCAGTGAAGGACTAGCGGAAGAGACCCAGTACTTC.

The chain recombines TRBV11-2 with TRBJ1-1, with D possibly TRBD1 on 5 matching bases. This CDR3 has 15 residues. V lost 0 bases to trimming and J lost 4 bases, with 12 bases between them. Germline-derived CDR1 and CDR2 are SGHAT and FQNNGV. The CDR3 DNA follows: TGTGCCAGCAGCTTAGATGTAGCCGGGACCACTGAAGCTTTCTTT. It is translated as CASSLDVAGTTEAFF.

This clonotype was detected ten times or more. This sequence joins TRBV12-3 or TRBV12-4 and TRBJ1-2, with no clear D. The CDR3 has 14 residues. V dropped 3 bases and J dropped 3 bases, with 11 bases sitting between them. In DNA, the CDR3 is TGTGCCAGCAGTTTGATTGGGGTTGACTATGGCTACACCTTC. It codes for CASSLIGVDYGYTF.

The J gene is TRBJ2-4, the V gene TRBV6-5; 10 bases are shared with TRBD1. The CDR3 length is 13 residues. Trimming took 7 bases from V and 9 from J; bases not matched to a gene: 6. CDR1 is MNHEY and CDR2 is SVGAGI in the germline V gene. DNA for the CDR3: TGTGCCAGCACCAGACAGGGGGCCTCCATTCAGTACTTC. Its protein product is CASTRQGASIQYF.

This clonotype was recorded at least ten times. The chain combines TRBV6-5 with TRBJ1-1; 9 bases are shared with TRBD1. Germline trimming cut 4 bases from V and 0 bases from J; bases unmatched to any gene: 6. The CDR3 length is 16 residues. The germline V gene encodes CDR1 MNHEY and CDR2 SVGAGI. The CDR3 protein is CASSLGTGQLNTEAFF. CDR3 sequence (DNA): TGTGCCAGCAGTTTAGGGACAGGGCAGCTGAACACTGAAGCTTTCTTT.

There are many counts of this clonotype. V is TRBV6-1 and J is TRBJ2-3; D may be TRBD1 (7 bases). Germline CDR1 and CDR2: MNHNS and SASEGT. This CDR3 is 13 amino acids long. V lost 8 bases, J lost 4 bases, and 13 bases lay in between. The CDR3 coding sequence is TGTGCCAGCGGCAGGGGGGCGGCAGATACGCAGTATTTT. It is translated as CASGRGAADTQYF.

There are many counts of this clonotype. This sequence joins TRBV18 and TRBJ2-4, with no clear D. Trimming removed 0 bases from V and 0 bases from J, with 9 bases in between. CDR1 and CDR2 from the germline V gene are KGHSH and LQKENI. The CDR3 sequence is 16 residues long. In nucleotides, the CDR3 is TGTGCCAGCTCACCACCGAACACCCTAGCCAAAAACATTCAGTACTTC. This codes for CASSPPNTLAKNIQYF.

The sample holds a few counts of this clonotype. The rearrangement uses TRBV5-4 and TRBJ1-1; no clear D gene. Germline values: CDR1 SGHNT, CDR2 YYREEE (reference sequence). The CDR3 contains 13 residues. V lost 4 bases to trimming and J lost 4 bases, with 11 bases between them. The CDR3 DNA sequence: TGTGCCAGCAGCGCCGGGGAGATCACTGAAGCTTTCTTT. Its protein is CASSAGEITEAFF.

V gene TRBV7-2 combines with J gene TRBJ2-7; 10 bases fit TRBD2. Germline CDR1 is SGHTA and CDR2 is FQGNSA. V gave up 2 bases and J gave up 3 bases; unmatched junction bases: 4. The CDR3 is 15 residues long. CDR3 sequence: CASSLSPSGSYEQYF. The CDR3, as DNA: TGTGCCAGCAGCTTATCGCCTAGCGGGAGCTACGAGCAGTACTTC.

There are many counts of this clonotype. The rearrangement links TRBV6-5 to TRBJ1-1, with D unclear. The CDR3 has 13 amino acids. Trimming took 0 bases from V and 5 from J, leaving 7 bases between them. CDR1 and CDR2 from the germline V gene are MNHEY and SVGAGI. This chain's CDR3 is CASSYSRGTEAFF. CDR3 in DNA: TGTGCCAGCAGTTACTCGAGAGGGACTGAAGCTTTCTTT.

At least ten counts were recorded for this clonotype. The CDR3 DNA is TGTGCCAGCAGCTTAGGGACACTTAAAATGAACACTGAAGCTTTCTTT. It encodes CASSLGTLKMNTEAFF. The J gene is TRBJ1-1, the V gene TRBV11-1; D may be TRBD1 (5 bases). Germline V gene sequence: CDR1 SGHAT, CDR2 FQDESV (reference sequence). Deletions cut 1 base from V and 0 bases from J, with 12 bases between. The CDR3 contains 16 residues.